What follows describes a single T cell receptor beta chain. As processed by the authors: Counts of nucleated cells, estimated from reference gene primer amplification, were obtained. The data were produced by immunoSEQ multiplex PCR, yet TCRdb's version contains in-frame clones alone and is incomplete. That table is the source of V, J and clone size, and D and trimming were worked out from the DNA. The table records approximately 24,000 clones, about nine tenths of them present only once. The record originates from a study of blood T cell repertoires in COVID-19. Study background: Acute and convalescent COVID-19 samples came from the United States, Italy and Spain.

The V gene's germline CDR1 is SGHRS and CDR2 YFSETQ. J lost 5 bases, V lost 2 bases, and 9 bases had no gene match. The CDR3 has 15 amino acids. This receptor was obtained from a man aged 45-65 years with active COVID-19. The sequenced material came from peripheral blood. V is TRBV5-1 and J is TRBJ1-1; the match to TRBD1 covers 7 bases. In DNA form, the CDR3 reads TGCGCCAGCAGCTTAAGGACAGGTAGTGGGACTGAAGCTTTCTTT. It encodes CASSLRTGSGTEAFF.